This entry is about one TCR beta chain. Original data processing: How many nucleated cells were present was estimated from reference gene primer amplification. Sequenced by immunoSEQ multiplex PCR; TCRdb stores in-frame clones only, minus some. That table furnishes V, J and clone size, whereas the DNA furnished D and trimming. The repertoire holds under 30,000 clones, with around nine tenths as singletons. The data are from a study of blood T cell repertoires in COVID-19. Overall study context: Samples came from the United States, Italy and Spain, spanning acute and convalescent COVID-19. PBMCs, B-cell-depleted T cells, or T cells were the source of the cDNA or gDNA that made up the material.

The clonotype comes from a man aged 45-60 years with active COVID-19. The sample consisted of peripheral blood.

CDR3 sequence reads: CASRDRQGAYEQYF. The CDR3 nucleotides read TGTGCCAGCAGGGACAGACAGGGGGCCTACGAGCAGTACTTC. This sequence joins TRBV2 and TRBJ2-7; 9 bases align to TRBD1. CDR1 and CDR2 from the germline V gene are SNHLY and FYNNEI. The trim removed 6 bases at V and 2 bases at J, leaving 5 bases unmatched. The CDR3 contains 14 residues.